The sequence of this T cell receptor beta chain was determined in a study of T cell responses to AZD1222 COVID-19 vaccine. Notes on the study in general: Just a handful of AZD1222 recipients tested seropositive at baseline. Mostly white British, mostly female donors; authors suggested clonal diversity may be underestimated. CD4 TCRs covered the whole spike, strongest at regions 160-218 and 743-854. The reported proportion of spike-specific TCRs targeting unmutated variant regions was nearly half.

The junction had 3 bases not matched to a gene; V was cut back by 5 bases and J by 5 bases. Germline CDR1 KGHSH, CDR2 LQKENI. The CDR3 is 13 amino acids. With regard to this clone: What it binds is not known.

The data were produced by immunoSEQ multiplex PCR, yet TCRdb's version contains in-frame clones alone and is incomplete. The data show 120,000 or so clones, about 89% seen once. This clonotype was sampled from an adult in good health. The chain employs TRBV18 and TRBJ1-2; 9 bases fit TRBD1. This specimen was peripheral blood, taken on day 0 of MenACWY control vaccination. The CDR3 is CASSTGTGYGYTF. The CDR3 nucleotides are TGTGCCAGCTCAACCGGGACAGGGTATGGCTACACCTTC.